The 4 T cell receptor beta chains listed next were all sequenced from one sample in a study of neurological immune-mediated disorders. TCRdb re-derived calls from the 5' RACE reads in MiXCR, one entry per CDR3 protein. Of 110,000 or so distinct CDR3 sequences in the sample, roughly 3.4% were seen once. Sequenced input: PBMCs. These receptors were taken from a woman in her thirties with multiple sclerosis.

This clonotype appeared many times. J is TRBJ1-1 and V is TRBV6-6; 7 bases match TRBD1. Germline V gives CDR1 MNHNY, CDR2 SVGAGI (reference sequence). V dropped 4 bases and J dropped 3; count of bases not matched to a gene: 8. This CDR3 has 15 residues. The CDR3 region is CASSSRQGTYTEAFF. In DNA, the CDR3 is TGTGCCAGCAGTTCCCGACAGGGCACTTACACTGAAGCTTTCTTT.

This clonotype occurred many times. The V call is TRBV5-1, the J call TRBJ2-7; 8 positions agree with TRBD1. The CDR3 sequence is 15 residues long. The germline gives CDR1 SGHRS, CDR2 YFSETQ. V lost 2 bases and J lost 6; bases outside the gene matches: 10. CDR3 nucleotides: TGCGCCAGCAGCTTCTTACTCCAGGGGGCAGGCGAGCAGTACTTC. This codes for CASSFLLQGAGEQYF.

V gene TRBV10-2 combines with J gene TRBJ2-7; D is possibly TRBD2 (6 bases). The V gene's germline CDR1 is WSHSY and CDR2 SAAADI. Trimming left V 8 bases short and J 1 base short, with 15 bases between. This CDR3 comprises 14 residues. The CDR3, as DNA: TGCGCCAGCCTTGACCGGGACTGGTCCTACGAGCAGTACTTC. This gives the protein CASLDRDWSYEQYF.

The chain is built from TRBV18 and TRBJ1-5, with no clear D. This CDR3 is 16 amino acids long. The germline V gene has CDR1 KGHSH and CDR2 LQKENI. The germline V and J ends were trimmed by 2 bases and 6 bases, with 17 bases remaining between them. The chain's CDR3 is CASSPTEVLSTQPQHF. CDR3 sequence (DNA): TGTGCCAGCTCACCAACAGAGGTGTTGTCGACTCAGCCCCAGCATTTT.